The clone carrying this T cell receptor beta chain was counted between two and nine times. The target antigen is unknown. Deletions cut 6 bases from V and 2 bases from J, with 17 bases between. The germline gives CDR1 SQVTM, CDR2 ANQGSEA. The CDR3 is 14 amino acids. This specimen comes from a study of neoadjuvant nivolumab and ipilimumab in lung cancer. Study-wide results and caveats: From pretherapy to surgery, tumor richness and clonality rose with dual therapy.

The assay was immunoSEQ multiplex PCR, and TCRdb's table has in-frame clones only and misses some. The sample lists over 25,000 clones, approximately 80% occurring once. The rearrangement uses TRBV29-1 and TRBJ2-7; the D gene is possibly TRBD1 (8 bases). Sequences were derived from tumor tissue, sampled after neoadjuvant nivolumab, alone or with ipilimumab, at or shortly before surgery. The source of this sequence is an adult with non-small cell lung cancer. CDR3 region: CSVTATGGAYEQYF. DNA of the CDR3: TGCAGCGTAACCGCAACAGGGGGGGCCTACGAGCAGTACTTC.